The 20 T cell receptor beta chains below were found in one sample sequenced in a study of T cell responses to AZD1222 COVID-19 vaccine. Libraries were prepared by immunoSEQ multiplex PCR; TCRdb keeps only in-frame clonotypes and omits some of them. The sample shows 75,000 to 90,000 clones, approximately 85% of them seen only once. Material: peripheral blood, obtained on day 0 of AZD1222 vaccination. The origin of the receptors is an adult in good health.

Here the CDR3 DNA reads TGCAGCGGGTCGGTCTCAGATACGCAGTATTTT. The encoded protein is CSGSVSDTQYF. The J gene is TRBJ2-3, the V gene TRBV29-1; D is undetermined. CDR1 is SQVTM, CDR2 ANQGSEA, per germline. The CDR3 is 11 residues long. V lost 7 bases, J lost 4 bases, and 9 bases lay in between.

The chain combines TRBV6-8 with TRBJ2-7; perhaps TRBD2 as D (6 bases). Germline CDR1 MNHGY, CDR2 SAAAGT. The CDR3 spans 15 residues. Trimming shortened V by 5 bases and J by 4 bases, and 18 bases separated the two germline ends. The CDR3 reads CASSARLDNRYEQYF. CDR3 coding DNA: TGTGCCAGCAGTGCGCGACTAGACAATCGGTACGAGCAGTACTTC.

The genes are TRBV5-6 and TRBJ1-4; TRBD1 might be the D (5 bases). Germline V gene lookup returns CDR1 SGHDT and CDR2 YYEEEE. The CDR3 spans 14 residues. V was shortened by 0 bases and J by 9 bases, with 12 bases between the two germline ends. The CDR3 coding sequence is TGTGCCAGCAGCTTGGGGCGGCAGGGCCAAAAACTGTTTTTT. Its translation: CASSLGRQGQKLFF.

V gene TRBV10-2 combines with J gene TRBJ1-1, with D possibly being TRBD1 (5 bases). Trimming took off 3 bases at V and 1 base at J, with 9 bases between the two ends. The CDR3 length is 14 residues. Per the germline V gene, CDR1 is WSHSY and CDR2 is SAAADI. The CDR3 sequence is CASSDRASNTEAFF. Here the CDR3 DNA reads TGCGCCAGCAGTGACAGGGCCTCGAACACTGAAGCTTTCTTT.

The chain joins TRBV9 to TRBJ1-2, with unresolved D. This CDR3 is 14 amino acids long. V was trimmed by 0 bases and J by 7 bases, leaving 13 bases between them. Germline CDR1 is SGDLS and CDR2 is YYNGEE. The CDR3 DNA sequence: TGTGCCAGCAGCGTAGGGAGCCCCCGAGGTGGCTACACCTTC. It specifies CASSVGSPRGGYTF.

The V and J genes are TRBV9 and TRBJ1-6, with unresolved D. V lost 4 bases to trimming and J lost 14 bases, with 10 bases between them. CDR1 and CDR2 from the germline V gene are SGDLS and YYNGEE. The CDR3 extends over 11 amino acids. The CDR3 nucleotides are TGTGCCAGCAGCACCGGTTCGGCCCTCCACTTT. Protein sequence: CASSTGSALHF.

The chain carries TRBV5-3 and TRBJ1-2; 11 nucleotides match TRBD1. TRBV5-3 is an ORF for which the function is uncertain. The CDR3 contains 15 residues. The junction had 6 bases not matched to a gene; V was cut back by 4 bases and J by 4 bases. The DNA of the CDR3 is TGTGCCAGAAGCGCCGGGACAGGGGGACTCTATGGCTACACCTTC. Encoded protein: CARSAGTGGLYGYTF.

This clone was observed once. The chain combines TRBV7-9 with TRBJ1-3; D unresolved. The CDR3 sequence is 15 residues long. The V end was cut by 4 bases, the J end by 0 bases, with 10 bases between. Germline lookup yields CDR1 SEHNR and CDR2 FQNEAQ (reference sequence). In DNA, the CDR3 is TGTGCCAGCAGCTCGCCGCCGGGCTCTGGAAACACCATATATTTT. This codes for CASSSPPGSGNTIYF.

The V gene is TRBV24-1, the J gene TRBJ1-2; tentatively, D is TRBD1 (5 bases). V was pared by 1 base and J by 7 bases, with 12 bases between. CDR3 length: 14 residues. Germline CDR1 KGHDR, CDR2 SFDVKD. CDR3 amino acids: CATSDFPGIRGYTF. CDR3 bases: TGTGCCACCAGTGATTTTCCAGGGATCCGTGGCTACACCTTC.

The V gene is TRBV27, the J gene TRBJ1-6; D might be TRBD1 (5 bases). Trimming stripped 6 bases from V and 7 bases from J, with 13 bases between. This CDR3 contains 14 residues. Germline V gene data show CDR1 as MNHEY and CDR2 as SMNVEV (reference sequence). The CDR3 DNA sequence: TGTGCCAGCAGCACGGGACTGATAAATTCACCCCTCCACTTT. Protein sequence: CASSTGLINSPLHF.

This clone was seen only once. For the CDR3, the DNA is TGCGCCAGCAGATCCAGAGAACAGGGTAGCAATGGCTACACCTTC. Encoded protein: CASRSREQGSNGYTF. This sequence joins TRBV5-1 and TRBJ1-2; a possible D gene is TRBD1 (6 bases). This CDR3 is 15 amino acids long. Trimming removed 5 bases from V and 6 bases from J, with 20 bases in between. Germline V gene sequence: CDR1 SGHRS, CDR2 YFSETQ.

This chain joins TRBV11-3 and TRBJ2-7; 8 bases map to TRBD1. Germline V lookup: CDR1 SGHNT, CDR2 YENEEA. The CDR3 runs to 18 residues. With 5 bases clipped from V and 3 bases from J, the junction kept 18 bases outside the gene matches. The CDR3 nucleotides are TGTGCCAGCAGCCCAAAGGGACGGACAGGGAGGTTGGTCTACGAGCAGTACTTC. Encoded protein: CASSPKGRTGRLVYEQYF.

The chain recombines TRBV10-2 with TRBJ1-2; D is ambiguous. The CDR3 contains 12 residues. With 8 bases removed from V and 0 bases from J, the gap between germline ends came to 7 bases. Germline assignment: CDR1 WSHSY and CDR2 SAAADI. The CDR3 sequence: CASRVSNYGYTF. CDR3 bases: TGCGCCAGCCGGGTTTCTAACTATGGCTACACCTTC.

This clone showed up just once. This sequence joins TRBV7-8 and TRBJ1-5; 9 bases map to TRBD1. This CDR3 is built from 17 residues. Looked up from germline, CDR1 is SGHVS and CDR2 is FQNEAQ. With V trimmed by 7 bases and J by 2 bases, 12 bases remained unmatched. CDR3 nucleotide sequence: TGTGCCAGCACTTCCGGGACAGGGAGACTTGGCAATCAGCCCCAGCATTTT. As protein: CASTSGTGRLGNQPQHF.

The chain recombines TRBV5-1 with TRBJ2-2; D could derive from TRBD1 or TRBD2 (6 bases each). The CDR3 is 15 amino acids. With 5 bases removed from V and 1 base from J, the gap between germline ends came to 12 bases. CDR1 and CDR2 from the germline V gene are SGHRS and YFSETQ. CDR3 bases: TGCGCCAGCAGGGGGGGCCCTGAGAACACCGGGGAGCTGTTTTTT. It specifies CASRGGPENTGELFF.

This rearrangement joins TRBV19 to TRBJ1-1, with TRBD1 matching 8 bases. V was clipped by 6 bases and J by 1 base; unmatched bases: 13. This CDR3 is built from 17 residues. CDR1 is LNHDA, CDR2 SQIVND, per germline (reference sequence). CDR3 loop: CASRYRSGQEANTEAFF. The CDR3 region has the DNA TGTGCCAGTAGATATAGATCGGGACAGGAGGCGAACACTGAAGCTTTCTTT.

The CDR3 sequence: CASSSGTPTSGNTIYF. CDR3 sequence (DNA): TGTGCCAGCAGCTCCGGGACACCAACCTCTGGAAACACCATATATTTT. The rearrangement links TRBV5-4 to TRBJ1-3; tentatively, D is TRBD1 (6 bases). V was shortened by 3 bases and J by 0 bases, with 13 bases between the two germline ends. CDR1 and CDR2 from the germline V gene are SGHNT and YYREEE (reference sequence). The CDR3 extends over 16 amino acids. Full variable domain (rest looked up from reference TRBV5-4 and TRBJ1-3): ETGVTQSPTHLIKTRGQQVTLRCSSQSGHNTVSWYQQALGQGPQFIFQYYREEENGRGNFPPRFSGLQFPNYSSELNVNALELDDSALYLCASSSGTPTSGNTIYFGEGSWLTVV.

The V call is TRBV4-2, the J call TRBJ2-3; TRBD2 aligns across 13 bases. Per the germline V gene, CDR1 is LGHNA and CDR2 is YNFKEQ. The CDR3 sequence is 17 residues long. Trimming at V came to 1 base and at J to 0 bases, leaving 1 base not matched to a gene. The CDR3 loop reads CASSQVLAGGSTDTQYF. The CDR3 DNA sequence: TGTGCCAGCAGCCAAGTACTAGCGGGGGGGAGCACAGATACGCAGTATTTT.

The chain recombines TRBV25-1 with TRBJ1-1; D remains unclear. Germline V CDR1 and CDR2: MGHDK, SYGVNS. The CDR3 is made up of 15 amino acids. Trimming cost V 0 bases and J 7 bases, with 15 bases left between them. In DNA form, the CDR3 reads TGTGCCAGCAGTGAATACACCGCCCCCCGGCGTGAAGCTTTCTTT. Its translation is CASSEYTAPRREAFF.

This chain's CDR3 is CSAIDTRGTGELFF. The DNA of the CDR3 is TGCAGTGCTATTGACACCCGGGGCACCGGGGAGCTGTTTTTT. The V and J genes are TRBV20-1 and TRBJ2-2; weak D call: TRBD2 (5 bases). V was pared by 4 bases and J by 4 bases, with 13 bases between. This CDR3 is 14 amino acids long. Per germline, CDR1 DFQATT and CDR2 SNEGSKA (reference sequence).